A single sample is the source of the 8 T cell receptor beta chains below, sequenced in a study of cytomegalovirus exposure and HLA in healthy donors. Here immunoSEQ multiplex PCR was the method, and the copy in TCRdb shows in-frame clones only, minus some. The data show under 250,000 clones, with around 86% seen just once and roughly 2% held by the top ten. Sequenced sample: PBMCs. These receptors were collected from a young woman in good health and CMV-seropositive.

This clone is a singleton in its sample. V is TRBV4-1 and J is TRBJ2-3, with TRBD2 identical over 7 bases. V lost 0 bases to trimming and J lost 4 bases; unmatched junction nucleotides: 16. The CDR3 loop spans 19 amino acids. The V gene's germline CDR1 is MGHRA and CDR2 YSYEKL. This CDR3 reads CASSQEYFPVRERPDTQYF. DNA of the CDR3: TGCGCCAGCAGCCAAGAGTATTTTCCCGTGCGGGAGCGTCCAGATACGCAGTATTTT.

The chain employs TRBV5-1 and TRBJ2-2; 8 bases agree with TRBD1. V was clipped by 4 bases and J by 5 bases; unmatched bases: 7. CDR1 and CDR2 (germline): SGHRS, YFSETQ. The length of the CDR3 is 15 residues. CDR3: CASSTRTGSTGELFF. In DNA, the CDR3 is TGCGCCAGCAGCACCCGGACAGGGAGTACCGGGGAGCTGTTTTTT.

The V call is TRBV7-9, the J call TRBJ2-7, with 9 nucleotides matching TRBD1. This CDR3 has 15 amino acids. With V trimmed by 5 bases and J by 1 base, 6 bases remained unmatched. CDR1 SEHNR and CDR2 FQNEAQ come from the germline V gene (reference sequence). Here the CDR3 DNA reads TGTGCCAGCAGCCATCCGGGGACAGGGTCCTACGAGCAGTACTTC. Translating gives CASSHPGTGSYEQYF.

The rearrangement links TRBV12-5 to TRBJ1-1; D might be TRBD1 (6 bases). V was clipped by 3 bases and J by 1 base, with 12 bases between them. The length of the CDR3 is 15 residues. The germline gives CDR1 LGHNT, CDR2 FRNRAP. CDR3 bases: TGTGCTAGTGGTTTTCAGTTGGACAGGAACACTGAAGCTTTCTTT. Amino acid sequence: CASGFQLDRNTEAFF.

This chain uses TRBV7-8 with TRBJ2-2, with TRBD2 matching over 12 bases. CDR1 and CDR2 (germline): SGHVS, FQNEAQ. This CDR3 contains 15 residues. The V and J ends lost 5 bases and 9 bases, in that order; junction bases with no gene match: 7. The CDR3 spells CASSTTSGSGWELFF. Here the CDR3 DNA reads TGTGCCAGCAGCACGACTAGCGGGAGTGGTTGGGAGCTGTTTTTT.

The CDR3 spells CASSPFTGAKSYEQYF. The CDR3 nucleotides read TGTGCCAGCAGTCCATTTACAGGGGCGAAGTCATACGAGCAGTACTTC. The rearrangement links TRBV27 to TRBJ2-7, with 7 bases that match TRBD1. The trim removed 5 bases at V and 4 bases at J, leaving 14 bases unmatched. Germline CDR1 reads MNHEY; CDR2 reads SMNVEV (reference sequence). The CDR3 contains 16 residues.

The chain has TRBV28 and TRBJ2-7; D is uncertain. CDR1 MDHEN and CDR2 SYDVKM come from the germline V gene. CDR3 size: 14 residues. V gave up 5 bases and J gave up 0 bases, with 11 bases separating them. The CDR3: CASSDPNSSYEQYF. CDR3 bases: TGTGCCAGCAGTGACCCGAACAGCTCCTACGAGCAGTACTTC.

This chain uses TRBV27 with TRBJ1-4; perhaps TRBD1 as D (6 bases). The germline CDR1 and CDR2 sequences are MNHEY and SMNVEV (reference sequence). This CDR3 spans 15 amino acids. V lost 6 bases and J lost 3, with 14 bases in between. The DNA for the CDR3 is TGTGCCAGCAGCTCCTCAGGGGTCGCTAATGAAAAACTGTTTTTT. Encoded protein: CASSSSGVANEKLFF.